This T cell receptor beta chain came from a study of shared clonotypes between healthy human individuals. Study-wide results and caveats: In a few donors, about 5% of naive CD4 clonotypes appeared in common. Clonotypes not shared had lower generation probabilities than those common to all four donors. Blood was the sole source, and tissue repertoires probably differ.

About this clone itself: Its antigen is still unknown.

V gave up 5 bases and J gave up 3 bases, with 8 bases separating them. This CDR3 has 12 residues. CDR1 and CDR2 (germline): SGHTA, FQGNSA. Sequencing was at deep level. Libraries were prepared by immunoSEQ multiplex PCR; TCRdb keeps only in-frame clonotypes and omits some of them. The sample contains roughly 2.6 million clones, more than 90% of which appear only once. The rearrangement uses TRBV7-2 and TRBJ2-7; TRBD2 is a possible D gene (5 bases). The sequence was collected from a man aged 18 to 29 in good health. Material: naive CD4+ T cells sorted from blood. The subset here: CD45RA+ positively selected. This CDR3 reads CASSTGVYEQYF. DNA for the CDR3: TGTGCCAGCAGCACCGGGGTCTACGAGCAGTACTTC.